This T cell receptor beta chain derives from a study of cytomegalovirus exposure and HLA in healthy donors (dated by TCRdb to about 2017). In terms of the full investigation: An earlier analysis of roughly 570 of the donors reported under 300 Gb of sequence data and around 100 million unique TCR beta sequences obtained from roughly 180 million T cells. An early release that covered more than 550 HLA-typed donors contained about 300 gigabases of sequencing data and 85 million to 100 million unique TCR sequences. Of the approximately 400 genotyped donors, 65% to 90% were placed in the genetic ancestry cluster associated with self-reported Caucasian donors. The study aimed to test whether signatures of past pathogen exposure could be identified by cataloging public T cell receptors. The T cell repertoires of around 730 subjects were profiled by immunosequencing and related to cytomegalovirus serostatus. Along with the approximately 600-subject first cohort, a separate validation cohort of some 130 different subjects was used. To predict cytomegalovirus infection status, the study brought together high-throughput TCR immunosequencing, statistical association of individual TCRs with disease status, and machine learning. In a later analysis, previously published TCR beta repertoires from several hundred donors were re-analyzed and high-resolution HLA genotyping was added so that TCR occurrence patterns could be studied. Rather than drawing on any new phenotypic data, the later analysis identified candidate immune exposures from TCR beta sequences and the way those sequences occurred across donors. To decide whether each TCR beta V gene segment behaved as functional or pseudogenic, an earlier analysis of some 600 of the donors relied on high-throughput TCR beta sequencing. Alongside the repertoire data, information on donor age, sex, ethnicity and CMV serostatus was compiled. A later genetic analysis took genome-wide SNP genotypes for 398 of the 666 donors and used that subset as a discovery cohort. All discovery cohort repertoires had been generated using a single sequencing platform. Class I and class II HLA loci were covered by the typing at four-digit resolution. Typing coverage differed by locus: A, B, C, DRB1 and DQB1 were typed in about 629-640 donors, DQA1 in about 510, DPA1 in around 580, and DPB1 in 400 to 480. Roughly 5 DR-DQ haplotypes were handled as single units for association and clustering, since linkage in the cohort was strong. Across around 400 genotyped donors of the cohort, an average of roughly 200,000 unique TCR beta nucleotide sequences per donor were sequenced, and roughly 17% of those sequences were non-productive.

The germline V end is reduced by 6 bases and the J end by 2 bases; junction bases left unmatched: 0. The germline V gene sets CDR1 to MRHNA and CDR2 to SNTAGT. The CDR3, from cysteine to phenylalanine, totals 12 residues. CDR3 DNA only is kept here, 36 bases in frame from base 1. Overall results and qualifications from the work: A further reported finding was that TCR beta sequences accurately predicted the HLA-A and HLA-B alleles for most subjects in the first cohort. When HLA alleles, especially DR and DQ, strongly co-occurred, attributing TCR associations to individual alleles was difficult. Linkage disequilibrium might explain the correlated functional status among segregating V segments, but an unknown experimental factor could not be ruled out. A few of the identified cytomegalovirus-associated TCR beta chains were confirmed in vitro to be specific for cytomegalovirus antigens. The authors suggested that the approach could potentially be extended to other disease states and immunological phenotypes. Most TCR sequences were observed very rarely across donors, whereas some public TCRs were present in many individuals. Because the 87-base-pair reads could not distinguish some IMGT-functional V segments, including TRBV6-2 and TRBV6-3, those segments were excluded. Presence/absence analyses assumed roughly uniform sequencing depth across donors, an assumption that may not hold. Compared with the roughly 670-donor mean, donors in an Asian-associated ancestry cluster had fewer N-insertions in productive TCRs, according to a later genetic analysis. At a false discovery rate of 0.05, a later analysis linked some 18,000 TCR beta sequences to specific HLA alleles. In a later analysis, several top co-occurrence clusters were reported to appear linked to parvovirus B19, influenza, CMV and Epstein-Barr virus. A cluster of highly shared sequence variants was judged likely to represent a technical artifact of the sequencing pipeline. CMV serostatus was the only immune exposure information available for the cohort. The cohort was sequenced for TCR beta chains only, and without alpha or paired-chain data the features that could be detected were limited. A later analysis found that most CMV-associated TCR beta chains appeared HLA-restricted, with HLA associations seemingly driven largely by CMV exposure. A later analysis found that TCR association rates varied across HLA loci, with DRB1 alleles showing the most associated TCRs and HLA-C alleles the fewest. The study gave a list of some 150 TCR beta chains associated with cytomegalovirus. V-gene and J-gene trimming of TCR beta chains was associated with a missense DCLRE1C variant in a later genetic analysis, and the association was replicated in an independent cohort. Broadly in line with IMGT annotations, most TCR beta V segments showed up in productive rearrangements about 90% or about 30% of the time in an earlier analysis of around 600 of the donors. The classifier was reported to diagnose cytomegalovirus status with high specificity and sensitivity in both the original and validation cohorts. Compared with equally common non-associated chains, HLA-associated TCR beta chains in a later analysis were more clonally expanded and had lower generation probabilities. HLA typing was unavailable for some donors at each locus, so association tests used only the typed subset. Because counts were too low, 15 or so rarely observed V segments, including chromosome 9 orphons, were excluded from the earlier analysis of about 500 of the donors.

The cohort comprised some 700 healthy bone marrow donors. At the time of sampling, every cohort member was nominally healthy, though immune exposures that went unrecorded were likely present. The donor tested CMV seropositive and was one of the 289 seropositive cohort members. Every donor gave a peripheral blood sample, and the peripheral blood mononuclear cells from that sample were used for TCR beta sequencing. Genomic DNA extraction from the blood cell samples was performed with the Qiagen DNeasy Blood Extraction Kit. A note on this clone: This receptor's antigen is unknown. Base quality data are lacking; no much larger clone is found one base away.

Libraries were constructed by the immunoSEQ multiplex PCR assay. The multiplex PCR relied on a mix of 60 forward primers for TCR Vbeta segments and 13 reverse primers for TCR Jbeta segments. Amplification of the CDR3 region of rearranged TCR beta genes was performed with a multiplex PCR assay on genomic DNA. The amplified TCR beta libraries were sequenced on the Illumina HiSeq System as 87-base-pair reads. In the original analysis: A later analysis counted about 80 million unique TCR beta chains across the 640 or so repertoires, and 9 million to 14 million of these chains were shared by at least two donors. Raw reads were error-corrected and collapsed into unique sequences by a nearest-neighbor algorithm in which closely related sequences were merged to remove PCR and sequencing errors. To assign V, D and J gene segments, CDR3 sequences were aligned to IMGT reference sequences. Each retained sequence needed at least a six-nucleotide match to both a V gene segment and a J gene segment. Rearrangements were called productive when the CDR3 lacked stop codons and stayed in frame with V and J; all others were non-productive. CDR3 was defined according to IMGT convention as the region running from the second conserved V-encoded cysteine to the conserved J-encoded phenylalanine. Sequences without an unambiguous match to a single V gene segment were excluded from the earlier analysis of approximately 560 of the donors. An earlier analysis of 587 of the donors called V segments functional above 56.7% productive rearrangements and segregating when the between-donor standard deviation exceeded 5%. A statistical classification framework was built to diagnose cytomegalovirus status from the catalog of TCR beta chain sequences. V and J gene assignment, in a later analysis, came from comparing TCR nucleotide sequences with IMGT/GENE-DB human TR gene sequences. A later analysis assigned CDR3 sequences and most-parsimonious VDJ recombination scenarios with the TCRdist pipeline. In a later analysis, each TCR beta chain was defined by its CDR3 amino acid sequence together with its V-gene family, and reads without a unique V-gene family were excluded. As a way to deal with suspected cross-contamination and a sequencing artifact, a later analysis dropped more than 500 nucleotide sequences that were highly shared and had low generation probability. In a later analysis, a clonal expansion index for each public chain was calculated from normalized within-repertoire ranks of inferred template counts. A later analysis computed generation probabilities with a VDJ recombination model fitted to out-of-frame rearrangements, and checked the results against IGoR. In a later analysis, TCR-TCR, TCR-HLA and TCR-CMV co-occurrence was scored with hypergeometric tests, and a repertoire-size bias correction was applied to TCR pairs. False discovery rates were estimated in a later analysis by permuting HLA or CMV assignments 20 times. A later analysis grouped co-occurring TCRs with DBSCAN, adding TCRdist sequence similarity when clustering within HLA-allele-positive subsets. Co-occurrence clustering excluded repertoires with fewer than 30,000 or more than 120,000 public chains, plus five with anomalous nucleotide sharing. The source is immuneACCESS, and TCRdb retained only in-frame sequences with V and J called. Part of the clones is not carried over; for the studies checked, unresolved V genes explain less than half of this, and the remainder is unexplained. V, J and clone size are taken as reported in that table, and D and trimming were inferred from the DNA itself. This sample gives some 120,000 clones in total; about 73% of them show up just once. Together, the top ten hold approximately 5% of the sample.

This TCR was sampled from a woman aged 45 to 65 in good health and CMV-seropositive. Recombination joined TRBV6-4 with TRBJ1-2; 7 bases in the middle match TRBD1. Sequencing was done on a sample of PBMCs. The CDR3 protein is CASRTGNYGYTF. The bases read TGTGCCAGCAGGACAGGGAACTATGGCTACACCTTC.